This TCR beta chain was sequenced in a study of T cells in localized non-small cell lung cancer. Per the germline V gene, CDR1 is MNHNS and CDR2 is SASEGT. The CDR3 contains 14 residues. V lost 0 bases, J lost 6 bases, and 0 bases stayed unmatched. Produced via immunoSEQ multiplex PCR; TCRdb's table is partial and in-frame only. The data contain 55,000 or so clones, 80% of them singletons. This receptor was identified in a woman aged 35 to 75 with stage II lung adenocarcinoma. V is TRBV6-1 and J is TRBJ2-1, with TRBD2 identical over 9 bases. The sample here was PBMCs, taken before any cancer treatment. This CDR3 is CASSEASGSNEQFF. DNA of the CDR3: TGTGCCAGCAGTGAAGCTAGCGGGAGCAATGAGCAGTTCTTC.